This T cell receptor (beta chain) was documented in a study of blood T cell repertoires in COVID-19. Whole-study context: Sources were T cells, B-cell-depleted T cells, or PBMCs; the material itself was cDNA or gDNA.

This clone was detected once. The protocol was immunoSEQ multiplex PCR, while the TCRdb copy is restricted to in-frame clones and leaves out a portion. The table has roughly 260,000 clones, around 87% seen once; the top ten hold approximately 2.2%. This sequence originates from a woman between 45 and 60 years old with acute or convalescent COVID-19. The specimen was peripheral blood.

The CDR3 bases are TGCGCCAGCAGCCAAGCCCCGGGACAGGGAGTCTATGGCTACACCTTC. Its translation: CASSQAPGQGVYGYTF. The chain has TRBV4-3 and TRBJ1-2; TRBD1 aligns across 9 bases. Germline V CDR1 and CDR2: LGHNA, YSLEER. Trimming at V came to 1 base and at J to 4 bases, leaving 7 bases not matched to a gene. The CDR3 runs to 16 residues.